Listed below are T cell receptor beta chains from one sample, sequenced in a study of blood T cell repertoires in COVID-19. Libraries were prepared by immunoSEQ multiplex PCR; TCRdb keeps only in-frame clonotypes and omits some of them. This sample has some 78,000 clones; 80% to 90% occur once, and the top ten carry 25% to 30%. The specimen sequenced was peripheral blood. Every receptor here comes from a man aged 45-65 years with active or convalescent COVID-19. The CDR3 runs from the conserved cysteine through the conserved F or W. Fields, in order: J gene, V gene, CDR3 protein.

TRBJ1-2 TRBV4-3 CASSQRGTSGYTF
TRBJ2-2 TRBV6-5 CASSPLAANTGELFF
TRBJ2-1 TRBV7-2 CASSQGQVSYNEQFF
TRBJ2-7 TRBV6-2/TRBV6-3 CASSSSDRWPYEQYF
TRBJ2-5 TRBV4-3 CASSQDLAGGPETQYF
TRBJ1-6 TRBV10-2 CASKGQETSPLHF
TRBJ2-1 TRBV28 CASSLSILAGDEQFF
TRBJ1-5 TRBV30 CAWSVLGGNQPQHF
TRBJ2-2 TRBV23-1 CASSPCGGSGYIVYSRELFF
TRBJ2-7 TRBV28 CASSPTDSYEQYF
TRBJ2-2 TRBV9 CASRGLGETGELFF
TRBJ1-2 TRBV12-5 CASGLQGNYGYTF
TRBJ1-5 TRBV19 CASSIDSGHSSNQPQHF
TRBJ2-5 TRBV5-4 CASSLDYRDRQETQYF
TRBJ2-2 TRBV27 CASRKGQGGLTGELFF
TRBJ1-5 TRBV4-3 CASSRSREANQPQHF
TRBJ1-1 TRBV4-1 CASSKTGTGGAMNTEAFF
TRBJ1-5 TRBV28 CASSSDIYSNQPQHF
TRBJ2-1 TRBV11-2 CASSLVRTSGSRWNEQFF
TRBJ1-2 TRBV28 CASSPRGPGYGYTF
TRBJ1-3 TRBV3-1/TRBV3-2 CASSQDRVGVGGAGNTIYF
TRBJ2-7 TRBV3-1/TRBV3-2 CASSQEGSSGTRRF
TRBJ2-3 TRBV6-1 CASSDRTKGTDTQYF
TRBJ2-1 TRBV27 CASSAPTSGRITGEQFF
TRBJ2-6 TRBV5-1 CASSLDLTGALSGANVLTF
TRBJ2-7 TRBV28 CASSTQGRDPYEQYF
TRBJ2-5 TRBV29-1 CSVGRGRGAGDGTQYF
TRBJ2-3 TRBV3-1/TRBV3-2 CASSRGLESRDTQYF
TRBJ2-7 TRBV23-1 CASSQFHTTGQGRSYEQYF
TRBJ1-4 TRBV3-1/TRBV3-2 CASSQDAGMKKLFF
TRBJ1-2 TRBV4-1 CASSQAGTGSGGYTF
TRBJ1-4 TRBV5-5 CASSFRDRVATNEKLFF
TRBJ2-1 TRBV4-3 CASSQEPRQNEQFF
TRBJ1-3 TRBV25-1 CASSEPAGVGNTIYF
TRBJ1-1 TRBV5-6 CASQGIMNTEAFF
TRBJ2-5 TRBV11-2 CASSLGVGAGGGQETQYF
TRBJ1-5 TRBV19 CASTRQGGQPQHF